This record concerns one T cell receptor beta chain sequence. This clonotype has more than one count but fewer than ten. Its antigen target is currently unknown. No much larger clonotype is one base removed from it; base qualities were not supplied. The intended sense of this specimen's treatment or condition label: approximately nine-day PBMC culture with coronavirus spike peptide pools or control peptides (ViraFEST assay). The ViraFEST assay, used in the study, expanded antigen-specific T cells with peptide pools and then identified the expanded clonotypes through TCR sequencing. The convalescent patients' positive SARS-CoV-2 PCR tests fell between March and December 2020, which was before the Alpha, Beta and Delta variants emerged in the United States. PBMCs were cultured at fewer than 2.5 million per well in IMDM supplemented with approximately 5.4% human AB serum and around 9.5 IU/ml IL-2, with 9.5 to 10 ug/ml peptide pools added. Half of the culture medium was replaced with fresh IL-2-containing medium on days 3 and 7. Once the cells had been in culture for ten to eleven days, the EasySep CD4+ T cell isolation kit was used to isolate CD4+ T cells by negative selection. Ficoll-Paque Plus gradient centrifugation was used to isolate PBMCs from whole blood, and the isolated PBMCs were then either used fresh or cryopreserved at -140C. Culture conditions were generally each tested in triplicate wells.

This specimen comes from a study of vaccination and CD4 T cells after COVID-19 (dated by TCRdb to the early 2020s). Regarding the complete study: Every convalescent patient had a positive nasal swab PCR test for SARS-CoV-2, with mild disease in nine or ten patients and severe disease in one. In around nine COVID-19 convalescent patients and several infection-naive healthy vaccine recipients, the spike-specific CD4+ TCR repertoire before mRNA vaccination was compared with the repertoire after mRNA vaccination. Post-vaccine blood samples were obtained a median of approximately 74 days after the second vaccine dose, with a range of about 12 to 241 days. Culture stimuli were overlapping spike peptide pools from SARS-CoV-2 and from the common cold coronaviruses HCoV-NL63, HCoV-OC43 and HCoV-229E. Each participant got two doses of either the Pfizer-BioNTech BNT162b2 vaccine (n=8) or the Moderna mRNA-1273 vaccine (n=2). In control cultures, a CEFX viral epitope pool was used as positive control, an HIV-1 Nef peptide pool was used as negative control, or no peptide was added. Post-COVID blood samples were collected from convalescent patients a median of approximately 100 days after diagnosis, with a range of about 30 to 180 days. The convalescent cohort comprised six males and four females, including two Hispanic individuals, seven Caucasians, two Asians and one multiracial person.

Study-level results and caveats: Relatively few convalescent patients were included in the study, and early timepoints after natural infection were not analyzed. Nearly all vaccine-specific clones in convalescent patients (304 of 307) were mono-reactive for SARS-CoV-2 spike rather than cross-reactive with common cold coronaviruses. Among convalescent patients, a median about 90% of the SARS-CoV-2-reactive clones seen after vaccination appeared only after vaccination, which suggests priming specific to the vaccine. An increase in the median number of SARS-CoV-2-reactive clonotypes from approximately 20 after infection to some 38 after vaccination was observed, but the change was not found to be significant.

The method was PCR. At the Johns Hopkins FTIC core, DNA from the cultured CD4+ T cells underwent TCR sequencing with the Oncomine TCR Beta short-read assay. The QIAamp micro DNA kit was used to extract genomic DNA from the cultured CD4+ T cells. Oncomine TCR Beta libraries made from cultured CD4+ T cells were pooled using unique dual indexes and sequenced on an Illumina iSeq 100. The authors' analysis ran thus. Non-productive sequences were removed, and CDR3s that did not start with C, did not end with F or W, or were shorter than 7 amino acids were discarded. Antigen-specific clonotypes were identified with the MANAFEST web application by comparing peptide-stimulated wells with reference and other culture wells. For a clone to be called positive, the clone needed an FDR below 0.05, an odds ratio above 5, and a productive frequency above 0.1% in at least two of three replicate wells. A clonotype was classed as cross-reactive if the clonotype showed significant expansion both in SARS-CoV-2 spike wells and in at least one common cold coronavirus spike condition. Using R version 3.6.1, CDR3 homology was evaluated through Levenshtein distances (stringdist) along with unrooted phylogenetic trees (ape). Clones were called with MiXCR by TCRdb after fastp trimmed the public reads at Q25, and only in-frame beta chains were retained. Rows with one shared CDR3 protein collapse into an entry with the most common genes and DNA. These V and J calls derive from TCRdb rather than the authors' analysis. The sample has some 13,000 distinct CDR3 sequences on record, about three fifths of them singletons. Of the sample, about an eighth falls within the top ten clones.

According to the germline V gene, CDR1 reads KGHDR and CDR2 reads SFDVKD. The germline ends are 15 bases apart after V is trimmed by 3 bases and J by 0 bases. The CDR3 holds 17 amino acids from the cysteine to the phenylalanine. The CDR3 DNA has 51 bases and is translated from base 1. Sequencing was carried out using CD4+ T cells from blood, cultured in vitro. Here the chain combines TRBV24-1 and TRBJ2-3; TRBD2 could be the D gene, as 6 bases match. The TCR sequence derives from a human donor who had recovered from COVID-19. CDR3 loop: CATSDRFGGLSTDTQYF. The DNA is TGTGCCACCAGTGATCGGTTCGGCGGACTAAGCACAGATACGCAGTATTTT.